A single sample is the source of the 24 T cell receptor beta chains below, sequenced in a study of cytomegalovirus exposure and HLA in healthy donors (dated by TCRdb to about 2017). Receptors were amplified or captured by the immunoSEQ multiplex PCR assay. The multiplex PCR relied on a mix of 60 forward primers for TCR Vbeta segments and 13 reverse primers for TCR Jbeta segments. In its TCRdb copy, this immuneACCESS table keeps in-frame sequences only and misses some clones. Where compared with another copy, unresolved V genes explain less than half of these, and the others have no known cause. Present in this sample are more than 150,000 clones, more than 65% of which were seen just once. 1.2% of the sample rests with the top ten. The sequencing sample was made of PBMCs. The receptors originated from a girl between 2 and 10 years old in good health and CMV-seropositive.

The genes are TRBV7-9 and TRBJ2-3, with 12 bases matching TRBD1. Losses at the gene ends were 5 bases for V and 0 bases for J; bases not matched to a gene: 9. This CDR3 is built from 18 residues. Per the germline V gene, CDR1 is SEHNR and CDR2 is FQNEAQ (reference sequence). Here the CDR3 DNA reads TGTGCCAGCAGCCGCGGGGGGACAGGGGGCGTTAGCACAGATACGCAGTATTTT. Protein product: CASSRGGTGGVSTDTQYF.

V and J are TRBV19 and TRBJ2-3; 10 bases align to TRBD2. Germline V gene sequence: CDR1 LNHDA, CDR2 SQIVND (reference sequence). V lost 0 bases, J lost 3 bases, and 6 bases stayed unmatched. The CDR3 is 17 amino acids. The CDR3 DNA reads TGTGCCAGTAGTATAGATAGGGGACTAGCGTCGACAGATACGCAGTATTTT. As protein: CASSIDRGLASTDTQYF.

J is TRBJ1-1 and V is TRBV7-3; D is uncertain. The V gene's germline CDR1 is SGHTA and CDR2 FQGTGA. Deletions cut 5 bases from V and 1 base from J, with 8 bases between. CDR3 length: 13 amino acids. In DNA, the CDR3 is TGTGCCAGCAGCCGAGGGAGGAACACTGAAGCTTTCTTT. It encodes CASSRGRNTEAFF.

This clone was counted once. The chain is built from TRBV6-5 and TRBJ2-2; D remains unclear. The germline CDR1 and CDR2 sequences are MNHEY and SVGAGI. The CDR3 is 13 residues long. Trimming cost V 5 bases and J 5 bases, with 9 bases left between them. The CDR3 sequence is CASSATRTGELFF. The CDR3 bases are TGTGCCAGCAGTGCAACACGAACCGGGGAGCTGTTTTTT.

The rearrangement uses TRBV7-6 and TRBJ2-1; D is possibly TRBD2 (5 bases). CDR3 length: 16 residues. Germline loops: CDR1 SGHVS, CDR2 FNYEAQ. The V and J ends lost 1 base and 4 bases respectively, with 14 bases between them. The CDR3 DNA reads as TGTGCCAGCAGCTTAGGCCCTCCTTCGGGGTACAATGAGCAGTTCTTC. This codes for CASSLGPPSGYNEQFF. Looking up the rest from reference TRBV7-6 and TRBJ2-1 gives the full variable domain: GAGVSQSPRYKVTKRGQDVALRCDPISGHVSLYWYRQALGQGPEFLTYFNYEAQQDKSGLPNDRFSAERPEGSISTLTIQRTEQRDSAMYRCASSLGPPSGYNEQFFGPGTRLTVL.

V is TRBV11-3 and J is TRBJ1-3; D uncertain. The CDR3 has 14 residues. CDR1 and CDR2 (germline): SGHNT, YENEEA. Trimming left V 2 bases short and J 4 bases short, with 9 bases between. The CDR3 reads CASSLPLRGNTIYF. For the CDR3, the DNA is TGTGCCAGCAGCTTACCCCTCAGGGGAAACACCATATATTTT.

The chain couples TRBV20-1 to TRBJ1-1; D is unclear. The germline V gene encodes CDR1 DFQATT and CDR2 SNEGSKA (reference sequence). The V and J ends lost 2 bases and 6 bases respectively, with 4 bases between them. The CDR3 spans 10 residues. This CDR3 reads CSARQSEAFF. CDR3 in DNA: TGCAGTGCTAGACAGTCTGAAGCTTTCTTT.

This chain uses TRBV2 with TRBJ1-2; the D gene is possibly TRBD1 (5 bases). V gave up 4 bases and J gave up 5 bases, with 14 bases separating them. Germline V gives CDR1 SNHLY, CDR2 FYNNEI. CDR3 size: 14 residues. CDR3 in amino acids: CASSVRLGGYGYTF. CDR3 nucleotide sequence: TGTGCCAGCAGTGTCCGACTGGGGGGATATGGCTACACCTTC.

The rearrangement joins TRBV28 to TRBJ1-1; 10 bases map to TRBD1. CDR3 length equals 14 residues. Germline loops: CDR1 MDHEN, CDR2 SYDVKM. Germline trimming cut 5 bases from V and 4 bases from J; bases unmatched to any gene: 4. The CDR3, as DNA: TGTGCCAGCAGTGGACAGGGGGTTTCCACTGAAGCTTTCTTT. Residues: CASSGQGVSTEAFF.

The gene calls are TRBV6-1 and TRBJ2-1; 11 bases agree with TRBD2. Germline V gives CDR1 MNHNS, CDR2 SASEGT. This CDR3 is 14 amino acids long. The V and J ends lost 7 bases and 7 bases, in that order; junction bases with no gene match: 6. CDR3 coding DNA: TGTGCCAGCACCGTAGCGGGAGGGGTGAATGAGCAGTTCTTC. Amino acid sequence: CASTVAGGVNEQFF.

This clone was observed once. The chain has TRBV4-1 and TRBJ2-7; 13 bases align to TRBD2. Germline CDR1 is MGHRA and CDR2 is YSYEKL. This CDR3 is built from 17 residues. Germline trimming cut 6 bases from V and 3 bases from J; bases unmatched to any gene: 11. The DNA for the CDR3 is TGCGCCAGCAGTCTTGGACTAGCGGGAGATCTAGGCTACGAGCAGTACTTC. Protein product: CASSLGLAGDLGYEQYF.

The V gene is TRBV11-3, the J gene TRBJ1-1; D not certain. Germline assignment: CDR1 SGHNT and CDR2 YENEEA. The CDR3 runs to 13 residues. Trimming left V 4 bases short and J 8 bases short, with 14 bases between. CDR3 sequence (DNA): TGTGCCAGCAGCTATACCGCCGTAACAGAAGCTTTCTTT. It encodes CASSYTAVTEAFF.

This chain connects TRBV11-3 to TRBJ2-7; 12 bases map to TRBD1. The CDR3 runs 20 residues. Germline V CDR1 and CDR2: SGHNT, YENEEA. V shed 3 bases and J 3 bases; nucleotides not matched to a gene: 18. The CDR3 DNA is TGTGCCAGCAGCTTGAGGCGGGACAGGGGGCGCGGTAGGCCATTCTACGAGCAGTACTTC. Translated: CASSLRRDRGRGRPFYEQYF.

The chain joins TRBV7-9 to TRBJ1-1; no clear D gene. The CDR3 is 13 amino acids. The V end lost 3 bases, the J end lost 5 bases, and 10 bases lay between the germline ends. From germline, CDR1 is SEHNR and CDR2 FQNEAQ (reference sequence). As DNA, the CDR3 is TGTGCCAGCAGCTTCCGGGAAGGGACTGAAGCTTTCTTT. This sequence encodes CASSFREGTEAFF.

This clone was detected a few times. The gene calls are TRBV29-1 and TRBJ1-4; 9 bases match TRBD1. The CDR3 totals 14 residues. CDR1 and CDR2 from the germline V gene are SQVTM and ANQGSEA. After removal of 6 bases from V and 5 bases from J, the junction contained 7 bases not matched to a gene. Here the CDR3 DNA reads TGCAGCGTCGGCTCCGGGACAGGGAATGAAAAACTGTTTTTT. It encodes CSVGSGTGNEKLFF.

The chain combines TRBV4-1 with TRBJ1-2, with D unclear. Between the trimmed V and J ends, which lost 3 bases and 8 bases, there was a span of 22 bases. This CDR3 is built from 16 residues. CDR1 and CDR2 (germline): MGHRA, YSYEKL. CDR3 bases: TGCGCCAGCAGCCAGGGAGCGGTCCATGGCGCCAAGGGCTACACCTTC. Translating gives CASSQGAVHGAKGYTF.

Written as DNA, the CDR3 is TGTGCCAGCAGTTTCCAGACCGGGTCCTCCACCTACGAGCAGTACTTC. Amino acids: CASSFQTGSSTYEQYF. V is TRBV27 and J is TRBJ2-7; no reliable D call. V was pared by 3 bases and J by 2 bases, with 17 bases between. The CDR3 loop spans 16 amino acids. Looked up from germline, CDR1 is MNHEY and CDR2 is SMNVEV (reference sequence).

The gene calls are TRBV27 and TRBJ1-1; no clear D gene. The length of the CDR3 is 14 residues. Trimming removed 3 bases at V and 4 bases at J, with 12 bases between. Germline CDR1 reads MNHEY; CDR2 reads SMNVEV (reference sequence). CDR3 nucleotide sequence: TGTGCCAGCAGTTTGGAGAAGCGTGGCACTGAAGCTTTCTTT. Translating it yields CASSLEKRGTEAFF.

This chain connects TRBV27 to TRBJ2-7; maybe TRBD1 (5 bases). V was trimmed by 6 bases and J by 2 bases, leaving 14 bases between them. Germline CDR1 MNHEY, CDR2 SMNVEV (reference sequence). The CDR3 consists of 14 residues. Here the CDR3 DNA reads TGTGCCAGCAGCCTGGCTAGGGGAACCTACGAGCAGTACTTC. It translates to CASSLARGTYEQYF.

This clone was counted a few times. This sequence joins TRBV6-5 and TRBJ2-7; 8 nucleotides line up with TRBD2. Trimming removed 6 bases from V and 4 bases from J; junction bases left unmatched: 2. This CDR3 spans 12 amino acids. Germline CDR1 MNHEY, CDR2 SVGAGI. DNA for the CDR3: TGTGCCAGCAGCCGGGAGGGTTACGAGCAGTACTTC. This translates into CASSREGYEQYF.

V and J are TRBV28 and TRBJ2-1, with 12 bases matching TRBD2. The germline V gene encodes CDR1 MDHEN and CDR2 SYDVKM. This CDR3 comprises 15 residues. Trimming took 2 bases from V and 14 from J; bases not matched to a gene: 10. CDR3 coding DNA: TGTGCCAGCAGTTTAGAGGGACCTAGCGGGAGGGGTAAGTTCTTC. Protein sequence: CASSLEGPSGRGKFF.

The V call is TRBV30, the J call TRBJ1-2; D perhaps matches TRBD1 (5 bases). CDR1 is GTSNPN, CDR2 SVGIG, per germline (reference sequence). With 4 bases removed from V and 6 bases from J, the gap between germline ends came to 21 bases. This CDR3 contains 15 residues. CDR3 residues: CAWIMGGVVGDGYTF. The CDR3 DNA follows: TGTGCCTGGATAATGGGGGGGGTCGTAGGGGATGGCTACACCTTC. Complete variable domain (other parts from reference TRBV30 and TRBJ1-2): SQTIHQWPATLVQPVGSPLSLECTVEGTSNPNLYWYRQAAGRGLQLLFYSVGIGQISSEVPQNLSASRPQDRQFILSSKKLLLSDSGFYLCAWIMGGVVGDGYTFGSGTRLTVV.

A single count supports this clone. The rearrangement joins TRBV5-4 to TRBJ2-3, with 11 positions matching TRBD2. There are 16 residues in the CDR3. CDR1 is SGHNT, CDR2 YYREEE, per germline (reference sequence). Losses at the gene ends were 0 bases for V and 8 bases for J; bases not matched to a gene: 8. The CDR3, as DNA: TGTGCCAGCAGCTTGGCGGCTAGCGGGGGGCTCGGTACGCAGTATTTT. Translation: CASSLAASGGLGTQYF.

The V gene is TRBV5-8, the J gene TRBJ2-1; 8 bases line up with TRBD1. CDR1 is SGHTS and CDR2 is YDEGEE in the germline V gene. The CDR3 spans 13 residues. V dropped 0 bases and J dropped 10; count of bases not matched to a gene: 3. Written as DNA, the CDR3 is TGTGCCAGCAGCTTGGAGGCAGGGGGCGAGCAGTTCTTC. This codes for CASSLEAGGEQFF.